These 19 T cell receptor beta chains were sequenced from one sample in a study. TCRdb called the 5' RACE reads again in MiXCR, with one record for every CDR3 protein. The data contain about 53,000 distinct CDR3 sequences, around 24% of them singletons. The sequencing input was tumor-infiltrating naive CD4+ T cells sorted from the breast tumor. The sample's subset: naive CD4+ T cells, CD4+CD45RA+CD25-. These TCRs come from a female donor with breast cancer.

The rearrangement uses TRBV6-4 and TRBJ1-1; D is possibly TRBD1 (6 bases). The CDR3 totals 12 residues. The V end was cut by 6 bases, the J end by 2 bases, with 7 bases between. Germline CDR1 reads MRHNA; CDR2 reads SNTAGT. CDR3 in amino acids: CASRDSNTEAFF. In nucleotides, the CDR3 is TGTGCCAGCAGGGACAGCAACACTGAAGCTTTCTTT.

This clonotype was observed a few times. This rearrangement joins TRBV7-9 to TRBJ1-2; 12 bases map to TRBD1. This CDR3 is built from 13 residues. Germline lookup yields CDR1 SEHNR and CDR2 FQNEAQ (reference sequence). J was trimmed by 7 bases and V by 6 bases; bases with no gene match: 3. CDR3 coding DNA: TGTGCCAGCAGAGGGACAGGGGGCGCTGGCTACACCTTC. Translating it yields CASRGTGGAGYTF.

This clonotype was counted many times. The genes are TRBV7-9 and TRBJ1-1; no reliable D call. Germline V gene data show CDR1 as SEHNR and CDR2 as FQNEAQ (reference sequence). The CDR3 spans 11 residues. V was trimmed by 4 bases and J by 5 bases, leaving 5 bases between them. The CDR3 DNA reads as TGTGCCAGCAGCTGGAATACTGAAGCTTTCTTT. Amino acid sequence: CASSWNTEAFF.

This clonotype was seen only a few times. CDR3 bases: TGCAGCGTTGAAGGGACAGGGAACACTGAAGCTTTCTTT. It yields the protein CSVEGTGNTEAFF. The chain links TRBV29-1 to TRBJ1-1; TRBD1 aligns across 7 bases. Germline CDR1 reads SQVTM; CDR2 reads ANQGSEA. The CDR3 runs 13 residues. V dropped 1 base and J dropped 1; count of bases not matched to a gene: 0.

This clonotype turned up a few times. The chain recombines TRBV5-1 with TRBJ2-2; 10 bases align to TRBD1. V lost 5 bases and J lost 3; bases outside the gene matches: 4. Per the germline V gene, CDR1 is SGHRS and CDR2 is YFSETQ. This CDR3 has 15 residues. DNA for the CDR3: TGCGCCAGCAGAAAAGGACAGGGGGACACCGGGGAGCTGTTTTTT. Its protein is CASRKGQGDTGELFF.

The V call is TRBV6-6, the J call TRBJ2-7; 8 positions match TRBD2. CDR3 size: 13 residues. Germline V lookup: CDR1 MNHNY, CDR2 SVGAGI (reference sequence). Trimming at V came to 6 bases and at J to 2 bases, leaving 3 bases not matched to a gene. The CDR3 sequence is CASSGGAPYEQYF. CDR3 nucleotide sequence: TGTGCCAGCAGCGGGGGGGCCCCCTACGAGCAGTACTTC.

V gene TRBV5-1 combines with J gene TRBJ2-5; weak D call: TRBD2 (5 bases). The V and J ends lost 0 bases and 3 bases respectively, with 6 bases between them. Germline V CDR1 and CDR2: SGHRS, YFSETQ. This CDR3 is 13 amino acids long. The CDR3 DNA is TGCGCCAGCAGCTTGGCGAGGGAAGAGACCCAGTACTTC. Amino acids: CASSLAREETQYF.

DNA of the CDR3: TGTGCCACCAGCAGGGAGGACAGGGGGGACGGGGAGCTGTTTTTT. Translating gives CATSREDRGDGELFF. This chain connects TRBV15 to TRBJ2-2; TRBD1 aligns across 10 bases. With 3 bases clipped from V and 7 bases from J, the junction kept 5 bases outside the gene matches. Germline CDR1 is LNHNV and CDR2 is YYDKDF (reference sequence). CDR3 size: 15 residues.

This clonotype was counted only a few times. The V call is TRBV11-3, the J call TRBJ2-2, with TRBD1 matching 8 bases. Germline CDR1 is SGHNT and CDR2 is YENEEA. This CDR3 has 18 amino acids. V gave up 0 bases and J gave up 0 bases; unmatched junction bases: 6. In DNA, the CDR3 is TGTGCCAGCAGCTTAGAGGTTGGACAGGGCCCGAACACCGGGGAGCTGTTTTTT. Translating gives CASSLEVGQGPNTGELFF.

The chain combines TRBV5-6 with TRBJ1-2; D is ambiguous. Germline values: CDR1 SGHDT, CDR2 YYEEEE. Trimming removed 0 bases at V and 7 bases at J, with 10 bases between. This CDR3 spans 13 amino acids. The CDR3 coding sequence is TGTGCCAGCAGCTTGGCAGGAAGGACTGGCTACACCTTC. Its protein product is CASSLAGRTGYTF.

To note about this clonotype: The germline gene is not matched at one end of the junction; a read error may be the cause. This chain links TRBV20-1 with TRBJ2-1; no clear D gene. This CDR3 comprises 12 residues. Germline lookup yields CDR1 DFQATT and CDR2 SNEGSKA (reference sequence). The chain's CDR3 is CSASGSLNVQFF. The CDR3 coding sequence is TGCAGTGCTAGTGGGTCGTTGAATGTGCAGTTCTTC.

The chain carries TRBV20-1 and TRBJ2-5; 7 bases match TRBD2. This CDR3 comprises 14 residues. Trimming took 0 bases from V and 2 from J; bases not matched to a gene: 3. Germline V gives CDR1 DFQATT, CDR2 SNEGSKA (reference sequence). Here the CDR3 DNA reads TGCAGTGCTAGAGATGGGCGGGAGCAAGAGACCCAGTACTTC. It encodes CSARDGREQETQYF.

The rearrangement joins TRBV15 to TRBJ2-1, with a possible D match to TRBD2 (5 bases). The CDR3 is 16 residues long. Germline values: CDR1 LNHNV, CDR2 YYDKDF (reference sequence). Trimming left V 2 bases short and J 0 bases short, with 11 bases between. The chain's CDR3 is CATSRSSGSSYNEQFF. The CDR3 region has the DNA TGTGCCACCAGCAGATCAAGCGGTAGCTCCTACAATGAGCAGTTCTTC.

The V and J genes are TRBV7-2 and TRBJ2-5; 9 positions agree with TRBD1. This CDR3 is 13 amino acids long. Germline V gene data show CDR1 as SGHTA and CDR2 as FQGNSA. With 4 bases clipped from V and 4 bases from J, the junction kept 1 base outside the gene matches. CDR3 loop: CASSYRGRETQYF. CDR3 DNA: TGTGCCAGCAGCTACAGGGGGCGAGAGACCCAGTACTTC. Filled out from reference TRBV7-2 and TRBJ2-5, the complete variable domain reads GAGVSQSPSNKVTEKGKDVELRCDPISGHTALYWYRQSLGQGLEFLIYFQGNSAPDKSGLPSDRFSAERTGGSVSTLTIQRTQQEDSAVYLCASSYRGRETQYFGPGTRLLVL.

Of note for this clonotype: Germline and junction disagree at one end, which may indicate a read error. The chain carries TRBV18 and TRBJ1-5, with 7 bases that match TRBD1. Germline V gene lookup returns CDR1 KGHSH and CDR2 LQKENI. The CDR3 covers 14 residues. This chain's CDR3 is CACSPQGGEQPQHF. The CDR3 DNA sequence: TGTGCCTGCTCACCGCAGGGGGGAGAGCAGCCCCAGCATTTT.

The gene calls are TRBV20-1 and TRBJ1-2; D possibly corresponds to TRBD1 (6 bases). Per the germline V gene, CDR1 is DFQATT and CDR2 is SNEGSKA (reference sequence). Trimming removed 0 bases at V and 4 bases at J, with 12 bases between. This CDR3 comprises 14 residues. This CDR3 is CSARDGGQLYGYTF. The CDR3, as DNA: TGCAGTGCTAGAGATGGCGGACAGCTCTATGGCTACACCTTC.

J is TRBJ2-7 and V is TRBV5-1; D is unclear. Trimming stripped 3 bases from V and 3 bases from J, with 16 bases between. The CDR3 totals 15 residues. Germline V lookup: CDR1 SGHRS, CDR2 YFSETQ. For the CDR3, the DNA is TGCGCCAGCAGCTCACCGAACCTAGGTGTCTACGAGCAGTACTTC. Amino acid sequence: CASSSPNLGVYEQYF.

The chain is built from TRBV4-1 and TRBJ2-2, with D perhaps matching TRBD2 (5 bases). The CDR3 length is 11 residues. V was clipped by 4 bases and J by 8 bases, with 5 bases between them. The V gene's germline CDR1 is MGHRA and CDR2 YSYEKL. CDR3 sequence (DNA): TGCGCCAGCAGCCGGGAGGGGGAGCTGTTTTTT. Translation gives CASSREGELFF.

This clonotype was seen more than once but under ten times. This sequence joins TRBV5-1 and TRBJ2-3; 8 bases fit TRBD1. Trimming cost V 4 bases and J 6 bases; bases outside gene matches: 10. Germline assignment: CDR1 SGHRS and CDR2 YFSETQ. The length of the CDR3 is 15 residues. The CDR3, as DNA: TGCGCCAGCAGCCGCGTGGCCCAGGGGGCGGATACGCAGTATTTT. As protein: CASSRVAQGADTQYF. The whole variable domain, remainder taken from reference TRBV5-1 and TRBJ2-3, is KAGVTQTPRYLIKTRGQQVTLSCSPISGHRSVSWYQQTPGQGLQFLFEYFSETQRNKGNFPGRFSGRQFSNSRSEMNVSTLELGDSALYLCASSRVAQGADTQYFGPGTRLTVL.